The 6 T cell receptor beta chains presented below share a single source sample, sequenced in a study of blood T cell repertoires in COVID-19. Produced via immunoSEQ multiplex PCR; TCRdb's table is partial and in-frame only. The table includes almost 250,000 clones, roughly 88% detected once. The specimen was peripheral blood. The receptors stem from a woman aged 80 or older with COVID-19, enrolled during active disease.

This chain links TRBV2 with TRBJ2-1, with 12 bases identical to TRBD2. J lost 8 bases, V lost 4 bases, and 9 bases had no gene match. This CDR3 contains 16 residues. Germline CDR1 reads SNHLY; CDR2 reads FYNNEI. In DNA form, the CDR3 reads TGTGCCAGCAGTGCTCGCCCTAGCGGGGGGGGCTATGAGCAGTTCTTC. Translation gives CASSARPSGGGYEQFF.

The chain couples TRBV3-1 (or the pseudogene TRBV3-2) to TRBJ1-1; 8 bases map to TRBD1. Germline V CDR1 and CDR2: LGHDT, YNNKEL (reference sequence). The ends lost 2 bases at V and 10 bases at J; junction bases unmatched: 6. CDR3 length: 13 residues. The CDR3 DNA sequence: TGTGCCAGCAGCCAACTGACAGGGGACGTAGCTTTCTTT. This translates into CASSQLTGDVAFF.

The chain has TRBV28 and TRBJ2-7; TRBD1 aligns across 10 bases. CDR3 length: 15 residues. V gave up 5 bases and J gave up 2 bases; unmatched junction bases: 6. Per the germline V gene, CDR1 is MDHEN and CDR2 is SYDVKM. CDR3 sequence reads: CASSRPGQGTYEQYF. The CDR3, as DNA: TGTGCCAGCAGTCGACCGGGACAGGGGACCTACGAGCAGTACTTC.

This chain uses TRBV10-3 with TRBJ1-2; 10 bases match TRBD1. The germline V gene has CDR1 ENHRY and CDR2 SYGVKD. After removal of 3 bases from V and 7 bases from J, the junction contained 8 bases not matched to a gene. The CDR3 is 15 residues long. As DNA, the CDR3 is TGTGCCATCAGTGATGGGGGGGGACAGGGGTTTGGCTACACCTTC. Its translation is CAISDGGGQGFGYTF.

The J gene is TRBJ1-2, the V gene TRBV4-2, with D maybe TRBD1 (6 bases). Germline V gene sequence: CDR1 LGHNA, CDR2 YNFKEQ. The CDR3 is made up of 15 amino acids. Trimming removed 4 bases from V and 3 bases from J, with 15 bases in between. In DNA, the CDR3 is TGTGCCAGCAGCCCCGGGGCAGGGGTAGACTATGGCTACACCTTC. Translating it yields CASSPGAGVDYGYTF.

V and J are TRBV30 and TRBJ1-1, with D unresolved. With 4 bases removed from V and 5 bases from J, the gap between germline ends came to 17 bases. Germline V gene lookup returns CDR1 GTSNPN and CDR2 SVGIG (reference sequence). This CDR3 comprises 14 residues. The CDR3 nucleotides read TGTGCCTGGAACTACAAGGTCACGGGGACTGAAGCTTTCTTT. This translates into CAWNYKVTGTEAFF.